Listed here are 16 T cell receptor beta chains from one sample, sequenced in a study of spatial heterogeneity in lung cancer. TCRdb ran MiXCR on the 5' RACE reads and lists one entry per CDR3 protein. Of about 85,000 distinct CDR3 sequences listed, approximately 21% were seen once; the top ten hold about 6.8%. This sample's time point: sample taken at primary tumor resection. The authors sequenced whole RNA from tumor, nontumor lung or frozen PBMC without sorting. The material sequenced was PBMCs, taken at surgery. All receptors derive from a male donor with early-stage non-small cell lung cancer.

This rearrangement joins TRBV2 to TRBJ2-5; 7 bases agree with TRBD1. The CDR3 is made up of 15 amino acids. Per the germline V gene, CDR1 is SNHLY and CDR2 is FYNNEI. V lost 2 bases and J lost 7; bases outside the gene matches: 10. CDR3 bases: TGTGCCAGCAGTGAACTTGAGGGGGCCCTGGGGACCCAGTACTTC. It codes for CASSELEGALGTQYF. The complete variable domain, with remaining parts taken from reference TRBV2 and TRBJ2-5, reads EPEVTQTPSHQVTQMGQEVILRCVPISNHLYFYWYRQILGQKVEFLVSFYNNEISEKSEIFDDQFSVERPDGSNFTLKIRSTKLEDSAMYFCASSELEGALGTQYFGPGTRLLVL.

The chain's CDR3 is CASGLGPNTEAFF. DNA for the CDR3: TGTGCTAGTGGTTTGGGACCGAACACTGAAGCTTTCTTT. The chain uses TRBV12-5 and TRBJ1-1; D remains ambiguous. The germline V gene encodes CDR1 LGHNT and CDR2 FRNRAP. Trimming left V 1 base short and J 1 base short, with 4 bases between. The CDR3 runs to 13 residues. The full variable domain, completed using reference TRBV12-5 and TRBJ1-1, is DARVTQTPRHKVTEMGQEVTMRCQPILGHNTVFWYRQTMMQGLELLAYFRNRAPLDDSGMPKDRFSAEMPDATLATLKIQPSEPRDSAVYFCASGLGPNTEAFFGQGTRLTVV.

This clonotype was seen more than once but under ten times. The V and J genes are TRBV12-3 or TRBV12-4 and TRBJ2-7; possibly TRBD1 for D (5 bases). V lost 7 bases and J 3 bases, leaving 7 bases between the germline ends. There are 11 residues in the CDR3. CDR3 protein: CASKGNYEQYF. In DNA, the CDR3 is TGTGCCAGCAAGGGGAACTACGAGCAGTACTTC.

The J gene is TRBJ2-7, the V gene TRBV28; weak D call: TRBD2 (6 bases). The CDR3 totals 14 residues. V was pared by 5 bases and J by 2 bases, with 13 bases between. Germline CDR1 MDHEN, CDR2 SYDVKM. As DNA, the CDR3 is TGTGCCAGCAGTCCAGGGACTGGGACCTACGAGCAGTACTTC. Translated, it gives CASSPGTGTYEQYF.

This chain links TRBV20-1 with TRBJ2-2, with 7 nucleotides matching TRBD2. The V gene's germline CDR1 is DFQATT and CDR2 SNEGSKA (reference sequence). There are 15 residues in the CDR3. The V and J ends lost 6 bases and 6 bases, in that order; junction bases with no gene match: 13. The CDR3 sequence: CSAARTRGHAGELFF. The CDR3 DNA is TGCAGTGCCGCTAGGACTAGAGGCCATGCCGGGGAGCTGTTTTTT.

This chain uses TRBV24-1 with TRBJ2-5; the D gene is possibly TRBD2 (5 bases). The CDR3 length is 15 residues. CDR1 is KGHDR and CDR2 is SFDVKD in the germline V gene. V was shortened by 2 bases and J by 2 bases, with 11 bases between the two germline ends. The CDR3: CATSDSRLPQETQYF. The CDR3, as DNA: TGTGCCACCAGTGATTCGCGACTACCGCAAGAGACCCAGTACTTC.

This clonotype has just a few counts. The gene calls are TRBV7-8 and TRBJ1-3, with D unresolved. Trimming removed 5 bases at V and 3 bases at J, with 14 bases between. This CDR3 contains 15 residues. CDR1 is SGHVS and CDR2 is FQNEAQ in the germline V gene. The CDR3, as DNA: TGTGCCAGCAGCCCCGCCCGTGGGGATGGAAACACCATATATTTT. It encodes CASSPARGDGNTIYF.

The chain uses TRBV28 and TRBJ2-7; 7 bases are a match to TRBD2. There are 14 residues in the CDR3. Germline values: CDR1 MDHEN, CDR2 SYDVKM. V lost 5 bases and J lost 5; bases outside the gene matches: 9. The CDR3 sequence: CASSELSGRHEQYF. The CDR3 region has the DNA TGTGCCAGCAGTGAACTTAGCGGGCGGCACGAGCAGTACTTC.

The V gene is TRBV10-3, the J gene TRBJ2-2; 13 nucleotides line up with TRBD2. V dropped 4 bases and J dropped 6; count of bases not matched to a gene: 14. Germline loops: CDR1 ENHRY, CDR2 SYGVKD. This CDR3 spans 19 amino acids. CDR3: CAISGQGGTSGRGAGELFF. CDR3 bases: TGTGCCATCAGTGGACAGGGGGGCACTAGCGGGAGGGGAGCCGGGGAGCTGTTTTTT.

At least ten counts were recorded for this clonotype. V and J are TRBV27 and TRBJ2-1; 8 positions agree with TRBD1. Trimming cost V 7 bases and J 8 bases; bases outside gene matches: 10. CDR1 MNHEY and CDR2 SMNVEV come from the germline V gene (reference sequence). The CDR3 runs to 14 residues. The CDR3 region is CASNTRQGRDEQFF. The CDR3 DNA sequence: TGTGCCAGCAACACGAGACAGGGGAGAGATGAGCAGTTCTTC.

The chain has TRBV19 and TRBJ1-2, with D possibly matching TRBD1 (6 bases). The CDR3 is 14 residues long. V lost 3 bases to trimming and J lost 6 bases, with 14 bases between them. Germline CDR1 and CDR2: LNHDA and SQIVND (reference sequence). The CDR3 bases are TGTGCCAGTAGTATGACACAGGGTACTGATGGCTACACCTTC. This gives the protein CASSMTQGTDGYTF.

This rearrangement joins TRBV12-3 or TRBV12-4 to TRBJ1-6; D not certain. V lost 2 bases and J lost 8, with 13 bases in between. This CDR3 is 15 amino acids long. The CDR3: CASSLNTPGDSPLHF. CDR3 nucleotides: TGTGCCAGCAGTTTAAACACTCCCGGGGATTCACCCCTCCACTTT.

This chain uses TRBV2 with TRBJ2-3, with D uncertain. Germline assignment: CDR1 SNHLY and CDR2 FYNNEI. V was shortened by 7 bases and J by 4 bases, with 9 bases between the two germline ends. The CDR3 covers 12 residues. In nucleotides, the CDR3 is TGTGCCAGCAAATCGGGCTCAGATACGCAGTATTTT. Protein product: CASKSGSDTQYF.

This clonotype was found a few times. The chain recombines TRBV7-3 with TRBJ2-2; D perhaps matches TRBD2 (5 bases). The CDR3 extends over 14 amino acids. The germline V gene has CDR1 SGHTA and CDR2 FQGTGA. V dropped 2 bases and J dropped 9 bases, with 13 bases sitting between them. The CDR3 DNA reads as TGTGCCAGCAGCTTAGGTGGGAGCAGCAGGGAGCTGTTTTTT. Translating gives CASSLGGSSRELFF.

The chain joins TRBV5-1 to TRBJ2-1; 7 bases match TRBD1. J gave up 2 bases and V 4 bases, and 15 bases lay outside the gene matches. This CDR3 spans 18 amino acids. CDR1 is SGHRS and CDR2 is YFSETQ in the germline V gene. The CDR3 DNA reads TGCGCCAGCAGCCTCCGCGGTTACAGGGGAATCACCTACAATGAGCAGTTCTTC. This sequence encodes CASSLRGYRGITYNEQFF.

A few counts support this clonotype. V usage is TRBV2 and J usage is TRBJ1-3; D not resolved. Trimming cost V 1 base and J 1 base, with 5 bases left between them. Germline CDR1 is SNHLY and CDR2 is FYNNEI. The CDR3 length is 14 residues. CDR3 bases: TGTGCCAGCAGTGAAGTTGGGTCTGGAAACACCATATATTTT. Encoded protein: CASSEVGSGNTIYF.